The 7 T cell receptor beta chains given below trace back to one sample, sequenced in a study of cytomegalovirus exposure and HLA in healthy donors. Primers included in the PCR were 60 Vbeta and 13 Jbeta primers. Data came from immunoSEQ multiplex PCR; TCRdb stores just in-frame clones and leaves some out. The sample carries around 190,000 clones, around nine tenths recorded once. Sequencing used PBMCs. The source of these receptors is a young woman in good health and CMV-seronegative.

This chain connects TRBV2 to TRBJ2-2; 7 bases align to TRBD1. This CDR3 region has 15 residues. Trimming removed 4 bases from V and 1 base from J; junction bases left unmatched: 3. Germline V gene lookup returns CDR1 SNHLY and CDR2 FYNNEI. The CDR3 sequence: CASSADRLNTGELFF. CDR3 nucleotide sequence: TGTGCCAGCAGTGCGGACAGGCTGAACACCGGGGAGCTGTTTTTT.

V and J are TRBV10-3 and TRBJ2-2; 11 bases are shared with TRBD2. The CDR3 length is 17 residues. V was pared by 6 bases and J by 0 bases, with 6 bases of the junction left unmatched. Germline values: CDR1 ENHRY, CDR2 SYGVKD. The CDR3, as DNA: TGTGCCATCAGCTATAGCGGGGGGGACGCGAACACCGGGGAGCTGTTTTTT. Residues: CAISYSGGDANTGELFF.

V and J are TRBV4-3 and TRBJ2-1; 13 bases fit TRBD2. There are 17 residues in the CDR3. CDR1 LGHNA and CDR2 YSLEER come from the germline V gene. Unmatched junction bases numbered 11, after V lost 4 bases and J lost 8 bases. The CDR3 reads CASSPGPGLAGKDEQFF. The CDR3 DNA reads TGCGCCAGCAGCCCAGGACCGGGACTAGCGGGAAAGGATGAGCAGTTCTTC.

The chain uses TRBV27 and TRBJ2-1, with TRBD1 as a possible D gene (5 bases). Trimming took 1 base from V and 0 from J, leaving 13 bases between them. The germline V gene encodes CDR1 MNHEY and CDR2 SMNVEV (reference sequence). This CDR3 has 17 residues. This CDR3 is CASSLWHVRDSYNEQFF. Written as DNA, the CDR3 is TGTGCCAGCAGTTTATGGCATGTCAGGGACTCCTACAATGAGCAGTTCTTC.

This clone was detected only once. CDR3 sequence: CASSSTGSDTEKLFF. The CDR3 bases are TGTGCCAGTAGTTCTACAGGGTCAGATACAGAAAAACTGTTTTTT. V gene TRBV19 combines with J gene TRBJ1-4, with D possibly matching TRBD1 (6 bases). This CDR3 contains 15 residues. In germline, CDR1 is LNHDA, CDR2 SQIVND (reference sequence). Trimming removed 5 bases from V and 8 bases from J, with 18 bases in between.

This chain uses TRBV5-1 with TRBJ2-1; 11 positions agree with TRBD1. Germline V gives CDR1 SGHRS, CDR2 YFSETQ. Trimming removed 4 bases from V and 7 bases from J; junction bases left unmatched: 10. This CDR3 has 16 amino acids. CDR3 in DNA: TGCGCCAGCAGCCAGCTTGGCGGACAGGGGGCTAATGAGCAGTTCTTC. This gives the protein CASSQLGGQGANEQFF.

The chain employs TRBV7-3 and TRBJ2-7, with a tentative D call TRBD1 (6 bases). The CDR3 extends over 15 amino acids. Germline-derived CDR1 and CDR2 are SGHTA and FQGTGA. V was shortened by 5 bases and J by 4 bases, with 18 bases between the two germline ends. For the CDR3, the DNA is TGTGCCAGCAGCGCAGGACAGCCCGGGCCTTACGAGCAGTACTTC. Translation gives CASSAGQPGPYEQYF.